These 29 T cell receptor beta chains were sequenced from one sample in a study of PD-L1 blockade in urothelial cancer. Measured with immunoSEQ multiplex PCR; TCRdb has only the in-frame clones, and not every one. The repertoire holds around 45,000 clones, with about 91% as singletons. Here the sequenced sample was PBMCs, taken around atezolizumab (anti-PD-L1) treatment. The source of these receptors is an older man with urothelial cancer.

This chain connects TRBV28 to TRBJ1-4; maybe TRBD1 (6 bases). The CDR3 runs to 14 residues. Germline V gives CDR1 MDHEN, CDR2 SYDVKM. The ends were cut back, 5 bases at V and 6 bases at J, with 13 bases in the middle. This chain's CDR3 is CASSQQGQDEKLFF. CDR3 DNA sequence: TGTGCCAGCAGTCAACAGGGCCAAGATGAAAAACTGTTTTTT.

The V and J genes are TRBV18 and TRBJ2-3, with 9 bases that match TRBD1. From germline, CDR1 is KGHSH and CDR2 LQKENI. This CDR3 is 17 amino acids long. J gave up 4 bases and V 3 bases, and 11 bases lay outside the gene matches. This chain's CDR3 is CASSPRYGQGSPDTQYF. The CDR3 coding sequence is TGTGCCAGCTCACCTCGGTATGGACAGGGGAGCCCAGATACGCAGTATTTT.

In DNA form, the CDR3 reads TGTGCCAGTAGGATACCCTGGGACAGCACCGGGGAGCTGTTTTTT. Translation gives CASRIPWDSTGELFF. The chain uses TRBV19 and TRBJ2-2; 7 positions agree with TRBD1. This CDR3 spans 15 amino acids. After removal of 6 bases from V and 4 bases from J, the junction contained 8 bases not matched to a gene. From germline, CDR1 is LNHDA and CDR2 SQIVND (reference sequence). Variable domain in full (rest from reference TRBV19 and TRBJ2-2): DGGITQSPKYLFRKEGQNVTLSCEQNLNHDAMYWYRQDPGQGLRLIYYSQIVNDFQKGDIAEGYSVSREKKESFPLTVTSAQKNPTAFYLCASRIPWDSTGELFFGEGSRLTVL.

This chain connects TRBV9 to TRBJ2-5, with D possibly TRBD2 on 5 matching bases. V lost 2 bases, J lost 2 bases, and 7 bases lay in between. Germline CDR1 is SGDLS and CDR2 is YYNGEE. The CDR3 is 13 residues long. The CDR3 region is CASSVTGQETQYF. As DNA, the CDR3 is TGTGCCAGCAGCGTGACGGGGCAAGAGACCCAGTACTTC.

This sequence joins TRBV5-1 and TRBJ2-5; D gene unclear. This CDR3 has 14 amino acids. Germline loops: CDR1 SGHRS, CDR2 YFSETQ. V lost 1 base and J lost 1, with 8 bases in between. In DNA, the CDR3 is TGCGCCAGCAGCTTGAGCAGGTCCCAAGAGACCCAGTACTTC. Protein: CASSLSRSQETQYF.

The count of this clone is one. The chain recombines TRBV5-1 with TRBJ1-4; no clear D. The length of the CDR3 is 15 residues. Trimming cost V 0 bases and J 8 bases, with 14 bases left between them. The V gene's germline CDR1 is SGHRS and CDR2 YFSETQ. The CDR3 DNA sequence: TGCGCCAGCAGCTTGGCCTCCAACCCGGAGGAAAAACTGTTTTTT. Encoded protein: CASSLASNPEEKLFF.

For the CDR3, the DNA is TGTGCCAGCTCACCTACCGGACAAGACACCGGGGAGCTGTTTTTT. Encoded protein: CASSPTGQDTGELFF. This chain joins TRBV18 and TRBJ2-2, with a weak D call TRBD1 (5 bases). The CDR3 has 15 amino acids. The V end lost 3 bases, the J end lost 3 bases, and 11 bases lay between the germline ends. Germline CDR1 and CDR2: KGHSH and LQKENI.

The rearrangement links TRBV30 to TRBJ2-7; D not certain. The CDR3 spans 14 residues. Trimming shortened V by 3 bases and J by 0 bases, and 12 bases separated the two germline ends. CDR1 and CDR2 (germline): GTSNPN, SVGIG (reference sequence). In nucleotides, the CDR3 is TGTGCCTGGAGGCCCAAGAGGAGCTCCTACGAGCAGTACTTC. Residues: CAWRPKRSSYEQYF.

This chain connects TRBV5-1 to TRBJ2-1; 16 bases fit TRBD2. CDR1 and CDR2 (germline): SGHRS, YFSETQ. The V and J ends lost 4 bases and 9 bases, in that order; junction bases with no gene match: 10. This CDR3 is built from 17 residues. CDR3: CASSDGTSGRAIGEQFF. The CDR3 nucleotides read TGCGCCAGCAGCGACGGGACTAGCGGGAGGGCCATAGGTGAGCAGTTCTTC.

The chain has TRBV2 and TRBJ2-7; D perhaps matches TRBD2 (6 bases). The CDR3 sequence is 15 residues long. V shed 3 bases and J shed 2 bases, with 14 bases lying between them. The V gene's germline CDR1 is SNHLY and CDR2 FYNNEI. CDR3 in amino acids: CASSDPTRNPYEQYF. The CDR3 nucleotides read TGTGCCAGCAGTGACCCGACTAGAAACCCCTACGAGCAGTACTTC.

This clone was detected once. J is TRBJ2-1 and V is TRBV2; D is uncertain. Germline loops: CDR1 SNHLY, CDR2 FYNNEI. The length of the CDR3 is 11 residues. V gave up 10 bases and J gave up 7 bases, with 11 bases separating them. The CDR3 DNA sequence: TGTGCCACTTCCCCCGGGAATGAGCAGTTCTTC. It codes for CATSPGNEQFF.

This clone was observed a single time. One junction end does not reproduce the germline sequence, and a read error may be involved. The chain recombines TRBV29-1 with TRBJ2-1, with D possibly being TRBD2 (6 bases). Germline CDR1 reads SQVTM; CDR2 reads ANQGSEA. The CDR3 covers 14 residues. CDR3: CSVKERASYNEQFF. The CDR3 region has the DNA TGCAGCGTTAAAGAGCGGGCGAGCTACAATGAGCAGTTCTTC.

V is TRBV18 and J is TRBJ2-1; TRBD2 matches at 9 bases. V shed 2 bases and J 4 bases; nucleotides not matched to a gene: 6. Germline V lookup: CDR1 KGHSH, CDR2 LQKENI. The CDR3 extends over 16 amino acids. The CDR3 sequence is CASSPETSGPYNEQFF. The CDR3 nucleotides read TGTGCCAGCTCACCAGAGACTAGCGGCCCTTACAATGAGCAGTTCTTC. The variable domain in full, with the rest retrieved from reference TRBV18 and TRBJ2-1, is NAGVMQNPRHLVRRRGQEARLRCSPMKGHSHVYWYRQLPEEGLKFMVYLQKENIIDESGMPKERFSAEFPKEGPSILRIQQVVRGDSAAYFCASSPETSGPYNEQFFGPGTRLTVL.

The chain has TRBV21-1 and TRBJ2-7; the table's D call TRBD2 went unverified against the DNA. TRBV21-1 is termed a pseudogene. The CDR3 covers 16 residues. The CDR3 sequence is CASSKREREESYEQYF. DNA for the CDR3: TGTGCCAGCAGCAAAAGGGAGCGGGAGGAATCCTACGAGCAGTACTTC.

This clone occurred a few times. V usage is TRBV5-5 and J usage is TRBJ2-6; no definite D call. Trimming shortened V by 1 base and J by 4 bases, and 18 bases separated the two germline ends. The CDR3 extends over 18 amino acids. Germline lookup yields CDR1 SGHKS and CDR2 YYEKEE (reference sequence). This chain's CDR3 is CASSLSSTRRSGANVLTF. CDR3 nucleotides: TGTGCCAGCAGCTTGAGCTCTACCCGGAGATCAGGGGCCAACGTCCTGACTTTC.

The chain uses TRBV11-1 and TRBJ2-7; D perhaps matches TRBD2 (7 bases). CDR1 is SGHAT, CDR2 FQDESV, per germline (reference sequence). Trimming pared 5 bases from V and 6 bases from J, leaving 11 bases between. This CDR3 has 12 residues. The CDR3 is CASSQGTTEQYF. CDR3 nucleotides: TGTGCCAGCAGCCAGGGGACTACCGAGCAGTACTTC. The variable domain in full, with the rest retrieved from reference TRBV11-1 and TRBJ2-7, is EAEVAQSPRYKITEKSQAVAFWCDPISGHATLYWYRQILGQGPELLVQFQDESVVDDSQLPKDRFSAERLKGVDSTLKIQPAELGDSAMYLCASSQGTTEQYFGPGTRLTVT.

The chain employs TRBV10-2 and TRBJ2-1; tentative D call: TRBD2 (6 bases). This CDR3 has 15 amino acids. Germline loops: CDR1 WSHSY, CDR2 SAAADI. V dropped 6 bases and J dropped 1 base, with 13 bases sitting between them. In DNA, the CDR3 is TGCGCCAGCAGCTCCGGGACTCCGTCCTACAATGAGCAGTTCTTC. The encoded protein is CASSSGTPSYNEQFF.

V gene TRBV6-1 combines with J gene TRBJ2-1; 14 nucleotides agree with TRBD2. Germline CDR1 MNHNS, CDR2 SASEGT. The junction had 8 bases not matched to a gene; V was cut back by 2 bases and J by 14 bases. This CDR3 comprises 15 residues. CDR3 protein: CASSELLGTSGRKFF. CDR3 sequence (DNA): TGTGCCAGCAGTGAATTATTGGGGACTAGCGGGAGAAAGTTCTTC.

The chain joins TRBV9 to TRBJ2-2, with D possibly being TRBD2 (6 bases). The CDR3 extends over 15 amino acids. Germline lookup yields CDR1 SGDLS and CDR2 YYNGEE. V dropped 3 bases and J dropped 3 bases, with 12 bases sitting between them. The CDR3: CASSAIGGYTGELFF. The CDR3 DNA reads as TGTGCCAGCAGCGCCATCGGAGGGTACACCGGGGAGCTGTTTTTT.

The V and J genes are TRBV2 and TRBJ2-5, with TRBD1 as a possible D gene (6 bases). V was clipped by 7 bases and J by 3 bases, with 6 bases between them. Germline V lookup: CDR1 SNHLY, CDR2 FYNNEI. The length of the CDR3 is 11 residues. The CDR3 loop is CASNREETQYF. The CDR3 DNA is TGTGCCAGCAACAGGGAAGAGACCCAGTACTTC.

This clone was observed a single time. CDR3 in DNA: TGTGCCTGGAGTGTATTAGCGGGAGGGAGCACAGATACGCAGTATTTT. It codes for CAWSVLAGGSTDTQYF. This chain uses TRBV30 with TRBJ2-3; 11 nucleotides line up with TRBD2. V shed 0 bases and J 0 bases; nucleotides not matched to a gene: 2. Germline CDR1 GTSNPN, CDR2 SVGIG (reference sequence). The CDR3 is 16 amino acids. Looking up the rest from reference TRBV30 and TRBJ2-3 gives the full variable domain: SQTIHQWPATLVQPVGSPLSLECTVEGTSNPNLYWYRQAAGRGLQLLFYSVGIGQISSEVPQNLSASRPQDRQFILSSKKLLLSDSGFYLCAWSVLAGGSTDTQYFGPGTRLTVL.

This clone was observed once. The chain joins TRBV19 to TRBJ2-3; tentative D call: TRBD2 (6 bases). The germline gives CDR1 LNHDA, CDR2 SQIVND (reference sequence). This CDR3 spans 15 amino acids. Trimming shortened V by 4 bases and J by 1 base, and 12 bases separated the two germline ends. The CDR3 loop is CASSNPAGGTDTQYF. CDR3 bases: TGTGCCAGTAGTAATCCAGCGGGTGGCACAGATACGCAGTATTTT.

The chain employs TRBV5-6 and TRBJ2-3; 7 nucleotides align to TRBD2. The germline CDR1 and CDR2 sequences are SGHDT and YYEEEE. V lost 0 bases to trimming and J lost 5 bases; unmatched junction nucleotides: 9. This CDR3 is 16 amino acids long. The CDR3: CASSLVGAGAVDTQYF. The CDR3 bases are TGTGCCAGCAGCTTGGTTGGGGCGGGAGCGGTAGATACGCAGTATTTT.

The chain links TRBV19 to TRBJ1-1; 9 positions agree with TRBD1. The CDR3 has 15 residues. J lost 4 bases, V lost 4 bases, and 7 bases had no gene match. The germline CDR1 and CDR2 sequences are LNHDA and SQIVND (reference sequence). The CDR3 DNA reads as TGTGCCAGTAGTAGGCTGGGACAGGGTCTCACTGAAGCTTTCTTT. This translates into CASSRLGQGLTEAFF.

The chain employs TRBV4-1 and TRBJ1-2; TRBD1 aligns across 7 bases. This CDR3 is 16 amino acids long. Per the germline V gene, CDR1 is MGHRA and CDR2 is YSYEKL. V gave up 4 bases and J gave up 8 bases; unmatched junction bases: 16. The CDR3 reads CASSRVTQGGPGGYTF. CDR3 nucleotide sequence: TGCGCCAGCAGCCGAGTGACGCAGGGGGGACCTGGGGGCTACACCTTC.

V gene TRBV7-9 combines with J gene TRBJ1-3; a possible D gene is TRBD1 (5 bases). The germline V and J ends were trimmed by 5 bases and 0 bases, with 14 bases remaining between them. Germline CDR1 and CDR2: SEHNR and FQNEAQ (reference sequence). CDR3 length equals 16 residues. As DNA, the CDR3 is TGTGCCAGCAGCACAAGAAGGGGCCGCTCTGGAAACACCATATATTTT. Translated, it gives CASSTRRGRSGNTIYF.

This chain uses TRBV28 with TRBJ2-7, with D maybe TRBD1 (6 bases). Trimming removed 1 base at V and 1 base at J, with 11 bases between. The CDR3 is 15 amino acids. Germline CDR1 is MDHEN and CDR2 is SYDVKM. CDR3 amino acids: CASSLSGQKSYEQYF. CDR3 sequence (DNA): TGTGCCAGCAGTTTATCTGGACAGAAATCCTACGAGCAGTACTTC.

The V call is TRBV11-2, the J call TRBJ1-1; D is perhaps TRBD1 (5 bases). V gave up 3 bases and J gave up 2 bases, with 19 bases separating them. This CDR3 is 17 amino acids long. Germline values: CDR1 SGHAT, CDR2 FQNNGV. The CDR3 DNA reads as TGTGCCAGCAGCTTCGTAGAAAACAGGTTCATTAACACTGAAGCTTTCTTT. Amino acid sequence: CASSFVENRFINTEAFF.

The J gene is TRBJ2-1, the V gene TRBV4-3; the match to TRBD2 covers 10 bases. Per germline, CDR1 LGHNA and CDR2 YSLEER. With V trimmed by 3 bases and J by 0 bases, 5 bases remained unmatched. The CDR3 is made up of 17 amino acids. CDR3 amino acids: CASSHSASGGSYNEQFF. DNA for the CDR3: TGCGCCAGCAGCCACTCGGCTAGCGGGGGCTCCTACAATGAGCAGTTCTTC.